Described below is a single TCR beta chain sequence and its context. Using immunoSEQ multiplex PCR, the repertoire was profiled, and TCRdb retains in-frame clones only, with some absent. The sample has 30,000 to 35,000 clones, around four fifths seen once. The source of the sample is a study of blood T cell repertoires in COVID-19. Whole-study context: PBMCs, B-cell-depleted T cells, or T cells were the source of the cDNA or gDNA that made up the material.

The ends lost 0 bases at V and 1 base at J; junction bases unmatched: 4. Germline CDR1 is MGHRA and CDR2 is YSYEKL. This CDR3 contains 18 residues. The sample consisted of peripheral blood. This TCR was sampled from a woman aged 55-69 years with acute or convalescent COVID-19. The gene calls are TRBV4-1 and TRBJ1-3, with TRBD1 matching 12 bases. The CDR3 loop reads CASSQDGTGGWSGNTIYF. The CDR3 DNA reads TGCGCCAGCAGCCAAGATGGGACAGGGGGCTGGTCTGGAAACACCATATATTTT.